This TCR beta chain was documented in a study of blood T cell repertoires in COVID-19. The overall study: Italy, Spain and the United States were the sources of the convalescent and acute COVID-19 samples. T cells, B-cell-depleted T cells, or PBMCs supplied cDNA or gDNA.

As handled by the study authors: Reference gene primer amplification gave estimated nucleated cell counts. Some clones are missing from TCRdb's copy, which holds only in-frame ones; the method was immunoSEQ multiplex PCR. The V and J calls and the clone size are those of that table, but D and trimming were determined from the DNA. Altogether about 24,000 clones are present, approximately 86% being singletons, with the ten largest covering 4% to 6%. This clone was counted only a few times. Germline V CDR1 and CDR2: SGHDN, FVKESK. Unmatched junction bases numbered 11, after V lost 4 bases and J lost 7 bases. The CDR3 totals 16 residues.

This receptor was taken from a man in his forties or fifties with active COVID-19. The V call is TRBV14, the J call TRBJ1-4; 8 bases are a match to TRBD1. Specimen: peripheral blood. The CDR3 region is CASSRRTGISAEKLFF. CDR3 DNA: TGTGCCAGCAGCCGGCGGACAGGGATAAGCGCTGAAAAACTGTTTTTT. The full variable domain, with the rest looked up from reference TRBV14 and TRBJ1-4, is EAGVTQFPSHSVIEKGQTVTLRCDPISGHDNLYWYRRVMGKEIKFLLHFVKESKQDESGMPNNRFLAERTGGTYSTLKVQPAELEDSGVYFCASSRRTGISAEKLFFGSGTQLSVL.